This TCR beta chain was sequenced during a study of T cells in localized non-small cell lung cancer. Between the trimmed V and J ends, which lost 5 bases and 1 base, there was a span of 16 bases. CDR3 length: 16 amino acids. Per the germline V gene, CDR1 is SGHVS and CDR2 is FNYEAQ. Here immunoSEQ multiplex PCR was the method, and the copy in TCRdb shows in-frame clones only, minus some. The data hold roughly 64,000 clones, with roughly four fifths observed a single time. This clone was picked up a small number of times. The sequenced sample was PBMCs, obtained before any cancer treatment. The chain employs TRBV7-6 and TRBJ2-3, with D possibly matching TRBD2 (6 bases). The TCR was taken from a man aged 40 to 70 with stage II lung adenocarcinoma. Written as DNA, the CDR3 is TGTGCCAGCAGCCCCGTTAGCGGAAGACGCACAGATACGCAGTATTTT. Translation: CASSPVSGRRTDTQYF.